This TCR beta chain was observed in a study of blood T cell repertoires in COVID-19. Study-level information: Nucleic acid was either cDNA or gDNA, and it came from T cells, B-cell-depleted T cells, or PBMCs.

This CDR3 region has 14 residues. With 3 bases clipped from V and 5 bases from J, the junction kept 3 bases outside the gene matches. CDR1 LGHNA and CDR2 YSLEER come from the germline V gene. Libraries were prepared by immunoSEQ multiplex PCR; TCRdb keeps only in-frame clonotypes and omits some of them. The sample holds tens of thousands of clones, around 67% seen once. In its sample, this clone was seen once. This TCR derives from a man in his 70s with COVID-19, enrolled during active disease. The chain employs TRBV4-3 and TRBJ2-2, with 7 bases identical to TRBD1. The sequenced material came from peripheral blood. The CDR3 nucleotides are TGCGCCAGCAGCCACCAGACAGGGACCGGGGAGCTGTTTTTT. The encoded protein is CASSHQTGTGELFF.